These T cell receptor beta chains were read from a single sample in a study of blood T cell repertoires in COVID-19. Clones were sequenced by immunoSEQ multiplex PCR, and TCRdb holds only the in-frame ones, with some missing. The sample has about 140,000 clones; 80% are singletons. Source material: peripheral blood. These receptors were collected from a man in his sixties or seventies who had recovered from COVID-19. CDR3s leave out the opening cysteine and the closing phenylalanine or tryptophan. Some rows have no size entry. The others give once, few or many, or a class for an expanded clone.

clone size: few
J gene: TRBJ2-1
V gene: TRBV6-4
CDR3 protein: ASSDSASGAPGNEQF

clone size: -
J gene: TRBJ2-1
V gene: TRBV7-8
CDR3 protein: ASSQRNIEYQIDNEQF

clone size: -
J gene: TRBJ1-5
V gene: TRBV6-5
CDR3 protein: ASRRAGEQPQH

clone size: -
J gene: TRBJ1-1
V gene: TRBV19
CDR3 protein: ASNHDRNTEAF

clone size: -
J gene: TRBJ1-2
V gene: TRBV30
CDR3 protein: AWSVLVRGGYT

clone size: -
J gene: TRBJ1-2
V gene: TRBV18
CDR3 protein: ASSPTGPYGYT

clone size: -
J gene: TRBJ2-7
V gene: TRBV19
CDR3 protein: ASSLQGGPYEQY

clone size: -
J gene: TRBJ1-1
V gene: TRBV6-5
CDR3 protein: ASRGPPGGTEAF

clone size: -
J gene: TRBJ2-7
V gene: TRBV25-1
CDR3 protein: ASKDRSSYEQY

clone size: -
J gene: TRBJ1-2
V gene: TRBV28
CDR3 protein: ASSFYRNYGYT

clone size: -
J gene: TRBJ1-3
V gene: TRBV5-1
CDR3 protein: ASSFEPGFGNTIY

clone size: -
J gene: TRBJ2-5
V gene: TRBV6-2/TRBV6-3
CDR3 protein: ASSLGLASETQY

clone size: once
J gene: TRBJ1-4
V gene: TRBV5-6
CDR3 protein: ASSRLGEGVDEKLF

clone size: -
J gene: TRBJ1-1
V gene: TRBV7-3
CDR3 protein: ASSQAERTEAF

clone size: -
J gene: TRBJ2-6
V gene: TRBV10-3
CDR3 protein: AISEGLAGLSGANVLT

clone size: -
J gene: TRBJ2-1
V gene: TRBV11-2
CDR3 protein: ASSFPYNEQF

clone size: -
J gene: TRBJ2-4
V gene: TRBV19
CDR3 protein: ASSKYGQTGDRAKNIQY

clone size: -
J gene: TRBJ2-1
V gene: TRBV15
CDR3 protein: ATSRDKGLAGVEQF

clone size: -
J gene: TRBJ2-1
V gene: TRBV25-1
CDR3 protein: ASSQYNEQF

clone size: -
J gene: TRBJ2-3
V gene: TRBV19
CDR3 protein: ASSSRWAGSTDTQY

clone size: -
J gene: TRBJ2-1
V gene: TRBV3-1/TRBV3-2
CDR3 protein: ASRRDAYNEQF

clone size: -
J gene: TRBJ2-5
V gene: TRBV18
CDR3 protein: ASSRNVRDRGETQY

clone size: few
J gene: TRBJ2-7
V gene: TRBV30
CDR3 protein: AWSVQGRAAGEQY

clone size: few
J gene: TRBJ1-1
V gene: TRBV5-1
CDR3 protein: ASSWGTEGTEAF

clone size: -
J gene: TRBJ1-2
V gene: TRBV11-1
CDR3 protein: ASSLGQSYGYT

clone size: -
J gene: TRBJ1-3
V gene: TRBV4-1
CDR3 protein: ASSLWDRGSGNTIY

clone size: -
J gene: TRBJ1-1
V gene: TRBV19
CDR3 protein: ASSFRTGGNTEAF

clone size: -
J gene: TRBJ1-2
V gene: TRBV27
CDR3 protein: ASSPIRGNYGYT

clone size: -
J gene: TRBJ2-7
V gene: TRBV7-8
CDR3 protein: ASSPGTSGRIEQY

clone size: -
J gene: TRBJ1-1
V gene: TRBV2
CDR3 protein: ASSIRTASNTEAF

clone size: -
J gene: TRBJ2-1
V gene: TRBV5-1
CDR3 protein: ASRGTSDNEQF

clone size: -
J gene: TRBJ2-1
V gene: TRBV7-9
CDR3 protein: ASGGRKNEQF

clone size: -
J gene: TRBJ2-7
V gene: TRBV5-1
CDR3 protein: ASSPGQGAYEQY

clone size: -
J gene: TRBJ2-7
V gene: TRBV2
CDR3 protein: ASRHPAASGSIEQY

clone size: -
J gene: TRBJ2-1
V gene: TRBV5-5
CDR3 protein: ASSRGGALNEQF

clone size: -
J gene: TRBJ2-2
V gene: TRBV6-6
CDR3 protein: ASSDGTPNTGELF

clone size: -
J gene: TRBJ1-3
V gene: TRBV9
CDR3 protein: ASSPSSGNTIY

clone size: -
J gene: TRBJ2-7
V gene: TRBV4-1
CDR3 protein: ASSQGAGRYEQY

clone size: once
J gene: TRBJ2-1
V gene: TRBV18
CDR3 protein: ASSRQNRNEQF

clone size: -
J gene: TRBJ1-6
V gene: TRBV27
CDR3 protein: ASSQNPGNSPLH

clone size: -
J gene: TRBJ2-7
V gene: TRBV5-4
CDR3 protein: ASSSPGTGSHEQY

clone size: -
J gene: TRBJ2-5
V gene: TRBV29-1
CDR3 protein: SVEQGVETQY

clone size: -
J gene: TRBJ2-1
V gene: TRBV27
CDR3 protein: ASSLKREVGPYNEQF

clone size: -
J gene: TRBJ2-1
V gene: TRBV19
CDR3 protein: ASSTLASGSGNEQF

clone size: -
J gene: TRBJ1-2
V gene: TRBV4-3
CDR3 protein: ASSPKTGTFFGYT

clone size: -
J gene: TRBJ1-2
V gene: TRBV7-9
CDR3 protein: ASSPTGQYYGYT

clone size: -
J gene: TRBJ1-5
V gene: TRBV19
CDR3 protein: ASSDVGGLNQPQH

clone size: -
J gene: TRBJ2-1
V gene: TRBV19
CDR3 protein: ASSISGLAYNEQF

clone size: -
J gene: TRBJ2-7
V gene: TRBV29-1
CDR3 protein: SVNDRYREQY

clone size: -
J gene: TRBJ2-7
V gene: TRBV2
CDR3 protein: ASKTDGTGAYEQY

clone size: -
J gene: TRBJ1-1
V gene: TRBV19
CDR3 protein: ASSPRTGNTEAF

clone size: -
J gene: TRBJ1-2
V gene: TRBV15
CDR3 protein: ATSRAYWESIYGYT

clone size: many
J gene: TRBJ2-3
V gene: TRBV9
CDR3 protein: ASSVALEDTQY

clone size: -
J gene: TRBJ2-3
V gene: TRBV7-8
CDR3 protein: ASSSPVIAGKSTDTQY

clone size: -
J gene: TRBJ2-2
V gene: TRBV24-1
CDR3 protein: AVRGQGGELF

clone size: -
J gene: TRBJ2-7
V gene: TRBV12-3/TRBV12-4
CDR3 protein: ASSFQGPYEQY

clone size: -
J gene: TRBJ2-1
V gene: TRBV3-1/TRBV3-2
CDR3 protein: ASSPGTSEYNEQF

clone size: -
J gene: TRBJ2-5
V gene: TRBV2
CDR3 protein: ASSVEGGRPTETQY

clone size: few
J gene: TRBJ2-3
V gene: TRBV10-3
CDR3 protein: AISPGLSTDTQY

clone size: -
J gene: TRBJ1-1
V gene: TRBV2
CDR3 protein: ASSERRGGTEAF